This T cell receptor beta chain was captured by sequencing in a study of cytomegalovirus exposure and HLA in healthy donors. Looking at the study overall: Earlier, roughly 180 million T cells were analyzed, and fewer than 120 million unique TCR beta sequences were found among them.

With 60 Vbeta and 13 Jbeta primers, the PCR was carried out. The repertoire was sequenced with immunoSEQ multiplex PCR; TCRdb's copy has only in-frame clones and lacks some. The sample has some 140,000 clones; roughly three quarters are singletons. The TCR was taken from a man aged 35-49 years in good health and CMV-seronegative. Material: PBMCs.

CDR3 amino acids: CASSLTRTTRTMQFF. CDR3 bases: TGTGCCAGCAGCTTAACCAGGACTACTCGGACTATGCAGTTCTTC. The V and J genes are TRBV7-2 and TRBJ2-1, with a possible D match to TRBD2 (6 bases). Trimming removed 2 bases from V and 12 bases from J, with 20 bases in between. The germline V gene encodes CDR1 SGHTA and CDR2 FQGNSA. CDR3 length: 15 residues.